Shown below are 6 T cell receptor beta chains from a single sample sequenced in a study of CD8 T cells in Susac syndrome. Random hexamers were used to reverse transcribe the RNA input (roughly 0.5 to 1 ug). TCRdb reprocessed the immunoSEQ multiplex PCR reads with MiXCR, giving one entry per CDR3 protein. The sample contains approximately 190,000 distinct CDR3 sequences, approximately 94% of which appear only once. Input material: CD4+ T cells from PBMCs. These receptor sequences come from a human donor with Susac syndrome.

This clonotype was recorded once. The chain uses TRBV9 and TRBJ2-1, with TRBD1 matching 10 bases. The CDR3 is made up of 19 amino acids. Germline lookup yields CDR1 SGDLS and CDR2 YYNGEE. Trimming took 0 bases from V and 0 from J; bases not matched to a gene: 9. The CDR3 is CASSVGSGQGLSSYNEQFF. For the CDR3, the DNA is TGTGCCAGCAGCGTAGGTTCGGGACAGGGGCTAAGCTCCTACAATGAGCAGTTCTTC.

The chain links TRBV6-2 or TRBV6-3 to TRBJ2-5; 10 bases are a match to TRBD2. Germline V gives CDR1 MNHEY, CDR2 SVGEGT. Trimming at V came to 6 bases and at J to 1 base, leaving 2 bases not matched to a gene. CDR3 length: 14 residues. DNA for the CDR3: TGTGCCAGCAGAAGACTAGCGGGCCAAGAGACCCAGTACTTC. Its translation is CASRRLAGQETQYF.

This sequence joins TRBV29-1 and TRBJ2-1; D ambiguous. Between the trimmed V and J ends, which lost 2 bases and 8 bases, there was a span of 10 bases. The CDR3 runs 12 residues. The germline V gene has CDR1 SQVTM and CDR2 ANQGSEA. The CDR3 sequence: CSVEQQIDEQFF. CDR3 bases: TGCAGCGTTGAACAACAGATCGATGAGCAGTTCTTC.

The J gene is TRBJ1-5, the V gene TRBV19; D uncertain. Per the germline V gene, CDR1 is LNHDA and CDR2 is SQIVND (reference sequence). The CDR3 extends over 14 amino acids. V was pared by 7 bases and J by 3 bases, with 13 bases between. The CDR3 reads CASTTGRANQPQHF. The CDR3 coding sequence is TGTGCCAGTACCACCGGGAGGGCCAATCAGCCCCAGCATTTT.

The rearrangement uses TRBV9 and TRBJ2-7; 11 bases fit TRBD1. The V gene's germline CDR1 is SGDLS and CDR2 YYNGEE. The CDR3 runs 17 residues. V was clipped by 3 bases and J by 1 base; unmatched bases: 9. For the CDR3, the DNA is TGTGCCAGCAGCGCTGGGCCGGGGACAGGGGGGTCCTACGAGCAGTACTTC. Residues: CASSAGPGTGGSYEQYF.

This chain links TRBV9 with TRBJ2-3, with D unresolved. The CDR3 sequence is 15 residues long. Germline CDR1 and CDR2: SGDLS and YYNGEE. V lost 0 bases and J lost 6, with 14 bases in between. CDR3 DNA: TGTGCCAGCAGCGTAGGGTCCCAAGCCTTCGATACGCAGTATTTT. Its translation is CASSVGSQAFDTQYF.